This T cell receptor (beta chain) was captured in a study of T cell responses to AZD1222 COVID-19 vaccine. Study details: Samples with a second dose at about 4 or about 12 weeks were pooled together. General observations from the study: Seropositive AZD1222 recipients at baseline numbered only 5 to 7. Mapped onto spike, vaccine-associated CD4 TCRs spanned it and were dominant at 160-218 and 743-854. Compared with day 0, the breadth and depth of the Spike-specific TCR repertoire rose significantly after two doses of AZD1222.

About this clone itself: Its antigen is unidentified.

Produced via immunoSEQ multiplex PCR; TCRdb's table is partial and in-frame only. Altogether 150,000 to 200,000 clones are present, approximately 94% being singletons, with the ten largest covering approximately 9.6%. The CDR3 spans 17 residues. CDR1 and CDR2 from the germline V gene are LNHDA and SQIVND (reference sequence). J gave up 5 bases and V 3 bases, and 11 bases lay outside the gene matches. This clonotype was sampled from an adult in good health. This specimen was peripheral blood, taken on day 0 of AZD1222 vaccination. The rearrangement links TRBV19 to TRBJ1-5; TRBD1 matches at 9 bases. CDR3 loop: CASSIVPPGQGYQPQHF. CDR3 coding DNA: TGTGCCAGTAGTATCGTGCCCCCGGGACAGGGCTATCAGCCCCAGCATTTT.